Below are 8 T cell receptor beta chains sequenced from a single sample in a study of T-cell memory formation after mild COVID-19. In TCRdb, the 5' RACE reads were re-called with MiXCR into one record per CDR3 protein. The sample shows 350,000 to 450,000 distinct CDR3 sequences, roughly 26% of them seen only once. Input material: PBMCs or a T cell subset sorted from them (not recorded which). These receptors all stem from an adult woman who had mild COVID-19 (a few samples of this study predate the infection). Cell type and time point are not known.

The chain uses TRBV20-1 and TRBJ1-5; no clear D. CDR1 is DFQATT and CDR2 is SNEGSKA in the germline V gene (reference sequence). CDR3 length: 14 residues. Trimming pared 6 bases from V and 6 bases from J, leaving 18 bases between. The CDR3 DNA reads TGCAGTGCCGCCCGGGAATTGAGCCCTCAGCCCCAGCATTTT. Its protein product is CSAARELSPQPQHF.

The table lists this clonotype with a few counts. The J gene is TRBJ1-2, the V gene TRBV12-3 or TRBV12-4; 7 bases are a match to TRBD1. V lost 6 bases to trimming and J lost 2 bases; unmatched junction nucleotides: 6. This CDR3 region has 14 residues. The CDR3 nucleotides are TGTGCCAGCAGCCCGACAGGGCTCAACTATGGCTACACCTTC. As protein: CASSPTGLNYGYTF.

The chain couples TRBV20-1 to TRBJ2-7, with D perhaps matching TRBD2 (5 bases). Deletions cut 5 bases from V and 5 bases from J, with 13 bases between. Germline assignment: CDR1 DFQATT and CDR2 SNEGSKA (reference sequence). The CDR3 runs 12 residues. The CDR3 region has the DNA TGCAGTGCTGTAAGGGAGTCCCACGAGCAGTACTTC. Translating gives CSAVRESHEQYF.

This chain joins TRBV10-3 and TRBJ1-2; perhaps TRBD1 as D (5 bases). The CDR3 is made up of 15 amino acids. The V end lost 8 bases, the J end lost 2 bases, and 18 bases lay between the germline ends. CDR1 and CDR2 from the germline V gene are ENHRY and SYGVKD. The CDR3 region has the DNA TGTGCCATCTCCGGGGGGAACAGAAACAACTATGGCTACACCTTC. Its protein is CAISGGNRNNYGYTF.

The chain employs TRBV3-1 and TRBJ2-1; no clear D gene. This CDR3 is built from 13 residues. Germline V gene data show CDR1 as LGHDT and CDR2 as YNNKEL (reference sequence). V was cut by 4 bases and J by 8 bases, with 12 bases left in between. CDR3 nucleotides: TGTGCCAGCAGCCCACGGACGACCGATGAGCAGTTCTTC. This translates into CASSPRTTDEQFF.

V is TRBV7-9 and J is TRBJ2-1; 14 bases align to TRBD2. Trimming removed 5 bases from V and 3 bases from J; junction bases left unmatched: 3. The CDR3 contains 16 residues. Germline lookup yields CDR1 SEHNR and CDR2 FQNEAQ (reference sequence). The CDR3, as DNA: TGTGCCAGCAGCACAGGGACTAGCGGGGGCTACAATGAGCAGTTCTTC. It translates to CASSTGTSGGYNEQFF.

This clonotype appeared a few times. The genes are TRBV12-3 or TRBV12-4 and TRBJ1-2; D possibly corresponds to TRBD1 (6 bases). Deletions cut 4 bases from V and 4 bases from J, with 16 bases between. CDR3 size: 15 residues. In DNA form, the CDR3 reads TGTGCCAGCAGTTCTTGGGAGGACAGAGCCTATGGCTACACCTTC. Translating gives CASSSWEDRAYGYTF.

The chain carries TRBV7-3 and TRBJ2-3; TRBD2 aligns across 9 bases. The trim removed 1 base at V and 1 base at J, leaving 3 bases unmatched. This CDR3 has 16 amino acids. The germline CDR1 and CDR2 sequences are SGHTA and FQGTGA. The CDR3 DNA reads as TGTGCCAGCAGCTTAAAGGCGGGGGGGCGCACAGATACGCAGTATTTT. The encoded protein is CASSLKAGGRTDTQYF. Supplemented by reference TRBV7-3 and TRBJ2-3, the full variable domain reads GAGVSQTPSNKVTEKGKYVELRCDPISGHTALYWYRQSLGQGPEFLIYFQGTGAADDSGLPNDRFFAVRPEGSVSTLKIQRTERGDSAVYLCASSLKAGGRTDTQYFGPGTRLTVL.